The T cell receptor beta chain described here comes from a study of blood T cells in healthy people across ages. This CDR3 region has 16 residues. Trimming removed 5 bases from V and 7 bases from J; junction bases left unmatched: 14. Germline-derived CDR1 and CDR2 are MNHEY and SMNVEV (reference sequence). A second about 7 to 12 cycle PCR used barcoded and J-beta primers. Using its own MiXCR run on the 5' RACE reads, TCRdb lists one record per CDR3 protein. The sample includes hundreds of thousands of distinct CDR3 sequences, more than 50% seen only once; the top ten take around 24%. Per individual sample, total RNA of at least 5 micrograms was extracted.

The sequence derives from a man aged 40-55 years in good health. Material for sequencing was blood. V gene TRBV27 combines with J gene TRBJ2-1; TRBD2 agrees at 7 bases. The CDR3 sequence: CASSLRGVRARNEQFF. CDR3 nucleotide sequence: TGTGCCAGCAGTCTACGGGGGGTGAGGGCGAGGAATGAGCAGTTCTTC.